This note documents a single T cell receptor beta chain sequence. Compared with germline, one end of the junction differs, possibly owing to a read error. TCRdb's copy holds only in-frame clones and misses some; the assay was immunoSEQ multiplex PCR. The table includes about 5,100 clones, over 70% detected once. CDR3 length: 15 amino acids. The germline CDR1 and CDR2 sequences are GTSNPN and SVGIG (reference sequence). The post-treatment osteosarcoma tumors were primary, local recurrence or metastasis specimens from poor-prognosis patients. The data originate from a study of the immune and genomic landscape of osteosarcoma.

The clonotype was recovered from a human donor with osteosarcoma. The chain joins TRBV30 to TRBJ1-5; 7 bases are a match to TRBD1. Source material: osteosarcoma tumor tissue from the lung. CDR3 sequence reads: CAWSPRQGIRQPQQF. In DNA form, the CDR3 reads TGTGCCTGGAGTCCCAGACAGGGAATTAGGCAGCCCCAGCAGTTT.